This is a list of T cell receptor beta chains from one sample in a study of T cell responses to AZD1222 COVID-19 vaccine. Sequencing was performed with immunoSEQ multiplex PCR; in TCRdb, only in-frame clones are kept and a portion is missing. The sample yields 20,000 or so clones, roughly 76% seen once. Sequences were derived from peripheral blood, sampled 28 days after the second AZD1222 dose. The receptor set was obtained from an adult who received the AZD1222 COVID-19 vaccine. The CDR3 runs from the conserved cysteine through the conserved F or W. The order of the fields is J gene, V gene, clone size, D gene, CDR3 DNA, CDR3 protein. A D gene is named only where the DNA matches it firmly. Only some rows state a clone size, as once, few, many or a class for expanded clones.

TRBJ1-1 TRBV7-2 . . TGTGCCAGCAGCTTACAGAGAGACACTGAAGCTTTCTTT CASSLQRDTEAFF
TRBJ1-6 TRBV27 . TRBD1 TGTGCCAGCAGTTTATTCCAGGGGGGAAATTCACCCCTCCACTTT CASSLFQGGNSPLHF
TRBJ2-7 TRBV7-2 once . TGTGCCAGCAGCTTAGATCGGCAGGTTTACGAGCAGTACTTC CASSLDRQVYEQYF
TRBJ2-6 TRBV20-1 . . TGCAGTGCTAGTTATGGGCCAGGAGGCTCTGGGGCCAACGTCCTGACTTTC CSASYGPGGSGANVLTF
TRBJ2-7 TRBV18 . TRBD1 TGTGCCAGCTCCCAAGCCTCCGGGACAGGGAACTACGAGCAGTACTTC CASSQASGTGNYEQYF
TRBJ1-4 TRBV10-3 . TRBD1 TGTGCCATCAGTGCGGGACAGGGAGTAGTGACTAATGAAAAACTGTTTTTT CAISAGQGVVTNEKLFF
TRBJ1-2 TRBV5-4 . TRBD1 TGTGCCAGCAGCCCGGGGACAGGGCTCTATGGCTACACCTTC CASSPGTGLYGYTF
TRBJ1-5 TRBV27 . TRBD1 TGTGCCAGCAGTATCCAGGGGGCTGATCAGCCCCAGCATTTT CASSIQGADQPQHF
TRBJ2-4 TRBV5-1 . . TGCGCCAGCAGCTTGGAACAGGCAAACATTCAGTACTTC CASSLEQANIQYF
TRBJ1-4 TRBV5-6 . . TGTGCCAGCAGCCCCAGGACGGCGTATAATGAAAAACTGTTTTTT CASSPRTAYNEKLFF
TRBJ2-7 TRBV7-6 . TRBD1 TGTGCCAGCAGCCCCCGGACAGGAAGCTCCTACGAGCAGTACTTC CASSPRTGSSYEQYF
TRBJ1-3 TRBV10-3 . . TGTGCCATCAGTGAGTCGTTAGGGACGGCGGGAAACACCATATATTTT CAISESLGTAGNTIYF
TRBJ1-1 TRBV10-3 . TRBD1 TGTGCCATCAAACTTGGGACAGGGGGCACTGAAGCTTTCTTT CAIKLGTGGTEAFF
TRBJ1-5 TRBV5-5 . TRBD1 TGTGCCAGCAGCTTGTCAATCCGACAGGGTGAAGGCAATCAGCCCCAGCATTTT CASSLSIRQGEGNQPQHF
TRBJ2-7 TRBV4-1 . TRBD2 TGCGCCAGCAGCCACCCGGGACTAGCGGGAGACTACGAGCAGTACTTC CASSHPGLAGDYEQYF
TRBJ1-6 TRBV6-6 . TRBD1 TGTGCCAGCAGTTATACCGGACAGGGCTTTAATTCACCCCTCCACTTT CASSYTGQGFNSPLHF
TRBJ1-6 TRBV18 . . TGTGCCAGCTCACCTGGGGCAGGTGATTCACCCCTCCACTTT CASSPGAGDSPLHF
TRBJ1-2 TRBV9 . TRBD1 TGTGCCAGCAGCGTTTACAGGGGTGATGGCTACACCTTC CASSVYRGDGYTF
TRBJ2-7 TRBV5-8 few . TGTGCCAGCAGCATCGTGGGGCCCAACTACGAGCAGTACTTC CASSIVGPNYEQYF
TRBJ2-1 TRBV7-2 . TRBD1 TGTGCCAGCAGCGTCCCAAGGACAGGCGATGAGCAGTTCTTC CASSVPRTGDEQFF